These 19 T cell receptor beta chains were sequenced from one sample in a study of T cell responses to AZD1222 COVID-19 vaccine. Repertoires were generated with immunoSEQ multiplex PCR, while TCRdb's copy carries only in-frame clones and drops some. The profile shows about 120,000 clones, more than 80% of them singletons. The sample in question was peripheral blood, obtained on day 0 of AZD1222 vaccination. These receptor sequences come from an adult in good health.

Here the CDR3 DNA reads TGTGCCAGCAGCTTAGTCGGCAGTGCCTACGAGCAGTACTTC. Amino acids: CASSLVGSAYEQYF. V gene TRBV11-2 combines with J gene TRBJ2-7; the D is unclear. Germline CDR1 reads SGHAT; CDR2 reads FQNNGV. CDR3 length equals 14 residues. The ends were cut back, 1 base at V and 2 bases at J, with 9 bases in the middle. Drawing the rest from reference TRBV11-2 and TRBJ2-7, the complete variable domain is EAGVAQSPRYKIIEKRQSVAFWCNPISGHATLYWYQQILGQGPKLLIQFQNNGVVDDSQLPKDRFSAERLKGVDSTLKIQPAKLEDSAVYLCASSLVGSAYEQYFGPGTRLTVT.

The chain employs TRBV28 and TRBJ2-7, with D unresolved. This CDR3 comprises 16 residues. CDR1 is MDHEN and CDR2 is SYDVKM in the germline V gene. V lost 5 bases and J 3 bases, leaving 20 bases between the germline ends. CDR3: CASSMSTAPPLYEQYF. CDR3 in DNA: TGTGCCAGCAGTATGAGTACAGCACCCCCCCTCTACGAGCAGTACTTC. Complete variable domain (other parts from reference TRBV28 and TRBJ2-7): DVKVTQSSRYLVKRTGEKVFLECVQDMDHENMFWYRQDPGLGLRLIYFSYDVKMKEKGDIPEGYSVSREKKERFSLILESASTNQTSMYLCASSMSTAPPLYEQYFGPGTRLTVT.

The chain couples TRBV3-1 (or the pseudogene TRBV3-2) to TRBJ1-3, with TRBD1 matching over 7 bases. The CDR3 has 16 amino acids. In germline, CDR1 is LGHDT, CDR2 YNNKEL (reference sequence). The V gene end was trimmed by 5 bases and the J gene end by 0 bases; junction bases not matched to a gene: 7. The CDR3 DNA sequence: TGTGCCAGCAGCATCCGACAGGGAACCTCTGGAAACACCATATATTTT. As protein: CASSIRQGTSGNTIYF.

This chain joins TRBV5-5 and TRBJ1-1; D remains unclear. The CDR3 runs to 10 residues. The germline V gene encodes CDR1 SGHKS and CDR2 YYEKEE (reference sequence). V lost 4 bases to trimming and J lost 5 bases, with 3 bases between them. For the CDR3, the DNA is TGTGCCAGCAGCCGGACTGAAGCTTTCTTT. It is translated as CASSRTEAFF.

The rearrangement links TRBV6-5 to TRBJ1-5, with a weak D call TRBD1 (6 bases). V lost 5 bases and J lost 7, with 18 bases in between. Germline V gene sequence: CDR1 MNHEY, CDR2 SVGAGI. CDR3 size: 15 residues. CDR3: CASSLGPGDHQPQHF. In DNA, the CDR3 is TGTGCCAGCAGTCTCGGACCAGGGGATCACCAGCCCCAGCATTTT.

The chain recombines TRBV19 with TRBJ1-2; 7 nucleotides agree with TRBD1. There are 15 residues in the CDR3. Losses at the gene ends were 8 bases for V and 0 bases for J; bases not matched to a gene: 9. CDR1 and CDR2 (germline): LNHDA, SQIVND (reference sequence). In DNA, the CDR3 is TGTGCCAGTGAGGCCGGACAGGTTGCTAACTATGGCTACACCTTC. This sequence encodes CASEAGQVANYGYTF.

The rearrangement uses TRBV6-5 and TRBJ1-2; TRBD1 aligns across 10 bases. Germline lookup yields CDR1 MNHEY and CDR2 SVGAGI. The V and J ends lost 2 bases and 4 bases, in that order; junction bases with no gene match: 7. This CDR3 contains 16 residues. The CDR3 loop reads CASSYPPGQGTYGYTF. In nucleotides, the CDR3 is TGTGCCAGCAGTTACCCCCCGGGACAGGGGACCTATGGCTACACCTTC.

The chain carries TRBV10-1 and TRBJ2-3; D remains unclear. V was clipped by 5 bases and J by 2 bases, with 11 bases between them. There are 14 residues in the CDR3. Germline V lookup: CDR1 WNHNN, CDR2 SYGVQD (reference sequence). The CDR3, as DNA: TGCGCCAGCAGTAGGGTTGGGGACACAGATACGCAGTATTTT. Residues: CASSRVGDTDTQYF.

The gene calls are TRBV15 and TRBJ1-5; unclear D gene. The V end lost 3 bases, the J end lost 4 bases, and 10 bases lay between the germline ends. CDR3 length equals 14 residues. CDR1 and CDR2 (germline): LNHNV, YYDKDF (reference sequence). This CDR3 reads CATSSGSGNQPQHF. CDR3 nucleotide sequence: TGTGCCACCAGCAGTGGGTCAGGTAATCAGCCCCAGCATTTT.

This clone showed up just once. CDR3 sequence reads: CASSNNQVLHGYTF. As DNA, the CDR3 is TGTGCCAGCAGCAACAACCAGGTGCTTCATGGCTACACCTTC. The chain has TRBV5-6 and TRBJ1-2; D remains ambiguous. This CDR3 has 14 amino acids. From germline, CDR1 is SGHDT and CDR2 YYEEEE. V lost 4 bases to trimming and J lost 6 bases, with 16 bases between them.

The chain uses TRBV30 and TRBJ2-1, with 7 bases lining up with TRBD2. With 8 bases clipped from V and 7 bases from J, the junction kept 11 bases outside the gene matches. There are 13 residues in the CDR3. In germline, CDR1 is GTSNPN, CDR2 SVGIG (reference sequence). The CDR3 loop is CANGLVAFNEQFF. The CDR3 coding sequence is TGTGCCAATGGACTAGTTGCGTTTAATGAGCAGTTCTTC.

The chain carries TRBV12-3 or TRBV12-4 and TRBJ1-2; D is unresolved. The germline V and J ends were trimmed by 5 bases and 4 bases, with 8 bases remaining between them. There are 12 residues in the CDR3. CDR3 residues: CASSPGSYGYTF. CDR3 nucleotide sequence: TGTGCCAGCAGTCCCGGCAGCTATGGCTACACCTTC.

The J gene is TRBJ2-6, the V gene TRBV5-1; D not resolved. V lost 1 base and J 0 bases, leaving 17 bases between the germline ends. The length of the CDR3 is 19 residues. The germline CDR1 and CDR2 sequences are SGHRS and YFSETQ. The CDR3 here is CASSLYWAAASSGANVLTF. In nucleotides, the CDR3 is TGCGCCAGCAGCTTGTATTGGGCAGCCGCTAGCTCTGGGGCCAACGTCCTGACTTTC.

The chain joins TRBV12-5 to TRBJ1-5, with 11 bases identical to TRBD1. Trimming cost V 6 bases and J 6 bases; bases outside gene matches: 7. The CDR3 is 15 amino acids. Germline assignment: CDR1 LGHNT and CDR2 FRNRAP. The CDR3 reads CASGAGTGGGQPQHF. The DNA for the CDR3 is TGTGCTAGTGGCGCCGGGACAGGGGGTGGTCAGCCCCAGCATTTT.

This clone was seen once. The CDR3 protein is CAWSAGPPGGYTF. Written as DNA, the CDR3 is TGTGCCTGGAGTGCCGGGCCCCCTGGGGGCTACACCTTC. J is TRBJ1-2 and V is TRBV30; D is unclear. This CDR3 comprises 13 residues. V was trimmed by 1 base and J by 8 bases, leaving 14 bases between them. Germline V CDR1 and CDR2: GTSNPN, SVGIG (reference sequence).

In this sample, this clone turned up a few times. The chain couples TRBV18 to TRBJ1-2; perhaps TRBD1 as D (5 bases). V was cut by 5 bases and J by 6 bases, with 25 bases left in between. CDR1 and CDR2 from the germline V gene are KGHSH and LQKENI. The length of the CDR3 is 17 residues. The CDR3 protein is CASSKQGGLANFNGYTF. Here the CDR3 DNA reads TGTGCCAGCTCAAAGCAGGGAGGGCTGGCAAATTTCAATGGCTACACCTTC.

This sequence joins TRBV6-1 and TRBJ1-5, with TRBD1 matching over 8 bases. The germline V gene encodes CDR1 MNHNS and CDR2 SASEGT. Trimming cost V 3 bases and J 3 bases; bases outside gene matches: 4. The CDR3 totals 15 residues. The CDR3 loop is CASSETGVLNQPQHF. CDR3 sequence (DNA): TGTGCCAGCAGTGAGACAGGGGTACTCAATCAGCCCCAGCATTTT.

This clone showed up just once. The chain has TRBV4-2 and TRBJ1-2; D unresolved. The germline V gene has CDR1 LGHNA and CDR2 YNFKEQ. V was shortened by 1 base and J by 8 bases, with 8 bases between the two germline ends. The CDR3 is 12 residues long. The CDR3 spells CASSQVGEGYTF. Here the CDR3 DNA reads TGTGCCAGCAGCCAAGTAGGTGAGGGCTACACCTTC.

The chain combines TRBV19 with TRBJ2-1; D is unresolved. The CDR3 is 13 amino acids. Germline-derived CDR1 and CDR2 are LNHDA and SQIVND (reference sequence). The V gene lost 9 bases and the J gene lost 0 bases, with 9 bases spanning the gap. The CDR3 here is CASRPSSYNEQFF. The CDR3 nucleotides are TGTGCCAGCAGGCCCAGCTCCTACAATGAGCAGTTCTTC.